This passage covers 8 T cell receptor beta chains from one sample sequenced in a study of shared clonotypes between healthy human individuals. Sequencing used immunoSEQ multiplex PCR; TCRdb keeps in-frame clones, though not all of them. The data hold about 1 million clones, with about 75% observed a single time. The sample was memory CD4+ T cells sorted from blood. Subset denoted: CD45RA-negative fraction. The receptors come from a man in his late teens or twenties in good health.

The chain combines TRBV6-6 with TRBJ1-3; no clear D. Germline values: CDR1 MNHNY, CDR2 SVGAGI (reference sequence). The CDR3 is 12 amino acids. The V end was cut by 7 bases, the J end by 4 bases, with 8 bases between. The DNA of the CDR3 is TGTGCCAGCACAACGGAGGGAAACACCATATATTTT. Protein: CASTTEGNTIYF.

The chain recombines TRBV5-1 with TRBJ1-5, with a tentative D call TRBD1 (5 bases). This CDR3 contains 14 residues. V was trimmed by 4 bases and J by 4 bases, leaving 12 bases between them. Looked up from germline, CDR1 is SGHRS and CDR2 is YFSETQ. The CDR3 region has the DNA TGCGCCAGCAGCCCCACGGGGCAGAATCAGCCCCAGCATTTT. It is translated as CASSPTGQNQPQHF.

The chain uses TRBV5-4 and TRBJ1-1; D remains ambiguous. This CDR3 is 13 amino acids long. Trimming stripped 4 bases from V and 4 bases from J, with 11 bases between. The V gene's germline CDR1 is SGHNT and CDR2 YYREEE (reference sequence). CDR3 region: CASSDDTFTEAFF. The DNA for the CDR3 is TGTGCCAGCAGCGATGACACTTTCACTGAAGCTTTCTTT. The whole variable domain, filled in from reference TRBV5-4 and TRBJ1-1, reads ETGVTQSPTHLIKTRGQQVTLRCSSQSGHNTVSWYQQALGQGPQFIFQYYREEENGRGNFPPRFSGLQFPNYSSELNVNALELDDSALYLCASSDDTFTEAFFGQGTRLTVV.

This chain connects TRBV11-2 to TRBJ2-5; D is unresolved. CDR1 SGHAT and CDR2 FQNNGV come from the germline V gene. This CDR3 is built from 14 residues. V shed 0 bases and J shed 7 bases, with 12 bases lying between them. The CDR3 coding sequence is TGTGCCAGCAGCTTAGATCCGGCTTCGGGGACCCAGTACTTC. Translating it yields CASSLDPASGTQYF.

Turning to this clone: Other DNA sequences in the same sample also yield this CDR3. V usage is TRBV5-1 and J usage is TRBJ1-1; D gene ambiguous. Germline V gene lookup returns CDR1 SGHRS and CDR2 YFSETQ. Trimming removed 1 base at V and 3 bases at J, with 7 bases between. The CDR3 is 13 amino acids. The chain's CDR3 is CASSLLQDTEAFF. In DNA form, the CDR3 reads TGCGCCAGCAGCTTGTTGCAAGACACTGAAGCTTTCTTT.

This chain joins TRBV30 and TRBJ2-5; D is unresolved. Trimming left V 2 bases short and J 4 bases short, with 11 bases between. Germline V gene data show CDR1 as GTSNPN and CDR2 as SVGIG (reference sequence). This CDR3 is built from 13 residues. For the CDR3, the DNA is TGTGCCTGGAGTATTAGTGGTCGAGAGACCCAGTACTTC. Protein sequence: CAWSISGRETQYF.

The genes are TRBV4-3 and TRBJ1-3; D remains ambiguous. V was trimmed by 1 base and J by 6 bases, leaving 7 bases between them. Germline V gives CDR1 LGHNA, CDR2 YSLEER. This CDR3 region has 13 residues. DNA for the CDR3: TGCGCCAGCAGCCAAGGTGTGGTAAACACCATATATTTT. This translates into CASSQGVVNTIYF.

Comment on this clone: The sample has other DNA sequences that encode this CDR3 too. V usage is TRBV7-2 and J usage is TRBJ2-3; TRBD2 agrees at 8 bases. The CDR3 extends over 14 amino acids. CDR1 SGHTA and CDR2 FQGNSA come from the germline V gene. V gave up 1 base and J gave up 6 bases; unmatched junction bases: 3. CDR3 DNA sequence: TGTGCCAGCAGCTTAGGGGGACTAGTGGATACGCAGTATTTT. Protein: CASSLGGLVDTQYF.